This T cell receptor beta chain comes out of a study of blood T cell repertoires in COVID-19. The wider study: The origin of the acute and convalescent COVID-19 samples was the United States, Italy and Spain. Sample material is recorded as cDNA or gDNA derived from T cells, B-cell-depleted T cells, or PBMCs.

V was pared by 4 bases and J by 2 bases, with 12 bases between. The CDR3 loop spans 15 amino acids. The germline V gene has CDR1 SNHLY and CDR2 FYNNEI. Per the study methods: Researchers report that nucleated cell counts were estimated from reference gene primer amplification. Sequencing used immunoSEQ multiplex PCR; TCRdb keeps in-frame clones, though not all of them. Clone size and V and J calls were adopted from that table, with D and trimming inferred from the DNA. This sample has some 200,000 clones, with 83% found just once. Sequenced material: peripheral blood. The receptor's source is a woman aged 25 to 45 with COVID-19, enrolled during active disease. J is TRBJ1-5 and V is TRBV2; unclear D gene. CDR3 bases: TGTGCCAGCAGTGGGAGAGCGCGAGGCAATCAGCCCCAGCATTTT. Protein: CASSGRARGNQPQHF.